A selection of T cell receptor beta chains follows, all from one sample in a study of T cell changes during pregnancy in multiple sclerosis. The table came from immunoSEQ multiplex PCR; TCRdb's copy has only in-frame clones and leaves some out. The sample has 50,000 to 65,000 clones, around 89% seen once; the top ten hold more than 1.5%. The source material was peripheral blood, sampled after pregnancy. The receptor source for this set is a female donor with multiple sclerosis, enrolled in a pregnancy study. The CDR3 runs from the conserved cysteine through the conserved F or W. D genes are given only for firm matches. Clone sizes are given selectively: once, few, many, or a class where the clone is expanded.

clone size: once; V gene: TRBV5-6; D gene: -; J gene: TRBJ1-2; CDR3 DNA: TGTGCCAGCAGCTTGACAGGGCCCGTGGGCTACACCTTC; CDR3 protein: CASSLTGPVGYTF
clone size: -; V gene: TRBV5-1; D gene: -; J gene: TRBJ2-5; CDR3 DNA: TGCGCCAGCAGCCTCAAACTACAGGGACAAGAGACCCAGTACTTC; CDR3 protein: CASSLKLQGQETQYF
clone size: once; V gene: TRBV19; D gene: TRBD2; J gene: TRBJ2-4; CDR3 DNA: TGTGCCAGTAGTTTCCGGGGGGGGAACATTCAGTACTTC; CDR3 protein: CASSFRGGNIQYF
clone size: -; V gene: TRBV5-4; D gene: TRBD2; J gene: TRBJ2-7; CDR3 DNA: TGTGCCAGCAGCTACCGGTTTAGCGGGGACCACTACGAGCAGTACTTC; CDR3 protein: CASSYRFSGDHYEQYF
clone size: -; V gene: TRBV9; D gene: TRBD1; J gene: TRBJ2-3; CDR3 DNA: TGTGCCAGCAGCGACAGGGGGGAGAGCGCAGATACGCAGTATTTT; CDR3 protein: CASSDRGESADTQYF
clone size: -; V gene: TRBV15; D gene: -; J gene: TRBJ2-7; CDR3 DNA: TGTGCCACCAGCAGAGATACAGGAGAAGCCTACGAGCAGTACTTC; CDR3 protein: CATSRDTGEAYEQYF
clone size: -; V gene: TRBV5-4; D gene: TRBD1; J gene: TRBJ1-4; CDR3 DNA: TGTGCCAGCAGCCAACAGACAGGGTCTAATGAAAAACTGTTTTTT; CDR3 protein: CASSQQTGSNEKLFF
clone size: -; V gene: TRBV28; D gene: -; J gene: TRBJ1-6; CDR3 DNA: TGTGCCAGCAGTGAGTGGCCAGGGAATTCACCCCTCCACTTT; CDR3 protein: CASSEWPGNSPLHF
clone size: -; V gene: TRBV5-1; D gene: TRBD1; J gene: TRBJ2-1; CDR3 DNA: TGCGCCAGCAGCCACGGGACAGGGGACAATGAGCAGTTCTTC; CDR3 protein: CASSHGTGDNEQFF
clone size: -; V gene: TRBV19; D gene: -; J gene: TRBJ1-1; CDR3 DNA: TGTGCCAGCAATTCTATAGGACAGAACACTGAAGCTTTCTTT; CDR3 protein: CASNSIGQNTEAFF
clone size: -; V gene: TRBV5-1; D gene: -; J gene: TRBJ2-7; CDR3 DNA: TGCGCCAGCAGCTTAGAAGTGGGCCCCGAGCAGTACTTC; CDR3 protein: CASSLEVGPEQYF
clone size: -; V gene: TRBV9; D gene: -; J gene: TRBJ1-6; CDR3 DNA: TGTGCCAGCAGCGTAAGGGCCACGGGAATAACACCCCTCCACTTT; CDR3 protein: CASSVRATGITPLHF
clone size: -; V gene: TRBV6-6; D gene: -; J gene: TRBJ1-1; CDR3 DNA: TGTGCCAGCAGTTATGGGACACTTGAAGCTTTCTTT; CDR3 protein: CASSYGTLEAFF
clone size: -; V gene: TRBV2; D gene: TRBD1; J gene: TRBJ1-6; CDR3 DNA: TGTGCCAGCAGTGAAGTACAGGGGGTCTCACCCCTCCACTTT; CDR3 protein: CASSEVQGVSPLHF
clone size: -; V gene: TRBV6-5; D gene: TRBD2; J gene: TRBJ2-7; CDR3 DNA: TGTGCCAGCAGTTACTCCGGGACTAGCGTACTCTACGAGCAGTACTTC; CDR3 protein: CASSYSGTSVLYEQYF
clone size: -; V gene: TRBV5-1; D gene: -; J gene: TRBJ2-1; CDR3 DNA: TGCGCCAGCACCCTCCGGCGGGGTGGTGAGCAGTTCTTC; CDR3 protein: CASTLRRGGEQFF
clone size: -; V gene: TRBV28; D gene: -; J gene: TRBJ2-3; CDR3 DNA: TGTGCCAGCAGTTTCTCCCCCGCGGCTAGCACAGATACGCAGTATTTT; CDR3 protein: CASSFSPAASTDTQYF
clone size: -; V gene: TRBV9; D gene: -; J gene: TRBJ2-3; CDR3 DNA: TGTGCCAGCAGCGCGACAGCGAACACAGATACGCAGTATTTT; CDR3 protein: CASSATANTDTQYF
clone size: -; V gene: TRBV6-1; D gene: -; J gene: TRBJ2-1; CDR3 DNA: TGTGCCAGCATTGAAGGAGGGATAGGTGGCTACAATGAGCAGTTCTTC; CDR3 protein: CASIEGGIGGYNEQFF
clone size: once; V gene: TRBV2; D gene: TRBD1; J gene: TRBJ2-7; CDR3 DNA: TGTGCCAGCAGTCGGGACAGAGCCTCCTACGAGCAGTACTTC; CDR3 protein: CASSRDRASYEQYF
clone size: once; V gene: TRBV5-6; D gene: -; J gene: TRBJ2-7; CDR3 DNA: TGTGCCAGCAGCTTGGTTCTAACCTACGAGCAGTACTTC; CDR3 protein: CASSLVLTYEQYF
clone size: once; V gene: TRBV5-1; D gene: -; J gene: TRBJ1-4; CDR3 DNA: TGCGCCAGCAGCTTGGGACAGAATGAAAAACTGTTTTTT; CDR3 protein: CASSLGQNEKLFF
clone size: -; V gene: TRBV4-3; D gene: -; J gene: TRBJ1-2; CDR3 DNA: TGCGCCAGCGGCAGGGGTTTAAACTATGGCTACACCTTC; CDR3 protein: CASGRGLNYGYTF
clone size: -; V gene: TRBV5-1; D gene: -; J gene: TRBJ2-1; CDR3 DNA: TGCGCCAGCAGCTTACTTCGGTACAATGAGCAGTTCTTC; CDR3 protein: CASSLLRYNEQFF
clone size: -; V gene: TRBV19; D gene: -; J gene: TRBJ1-1; CDR3 DNA: TGTGCCAGTAGCCCCAGCGGGGGCCCGAACACTGAAGCTTTCTTT; CDR3 protein: CASSPSGGPNTEAFF
clone size: -; V gene: TRBV9; D gene: -; J gene: TRBJ2-3; CDR3 DNA: TGTGCCAGCAGCGTAGTGAGTACCACAGATACGCAGTATTTT; CDR3 protein: CASSVVSTTDTQYF
clone size: -; V gene: TRBV7-9; D gene: -; J gene: TRBJ2-5; CDR3 DNA: TGTGCCAGCAGCTTAGGGGGGGACCAAGAGACCCAGTACTTC; CDR3 protein: CASSLGGDQETQYF
clone size: -; V gene: TRBV7-9; D gene: TRBD1; J gene: TRBJ2-7; CDR3 DNA: TGTGCCAGCAAAAAGACAGGGGACTCCTACGAGCAGTACTTC; CDR3 protein: CASKKTGDSYEQYF
clone size: once; V gene: TRBV6-1; D gene: -; J gene: TRBJ2-3; CDR3 DNA: TGTGCCAGCAGTGAAGCAGCAGGGGGGAGCACAGATACGCAGTATTTT; CDR3 protein: CASSEAAGGSTDTQYF
clone size: -; V gene: TRBV7-8; D gene: TRBD1; J gene: TRBJ1-1; CDR3 DNA: TGTGCCAGCAGCCGATGGACAGGTTCGGACACTGAAGCTTTCTTT; CDR3 protein: CASSRWTGSDTEAFF
clone size: few; V gene: TRBV4-1; D gene: -; J gene: TRBJ1-1; CDR3 DNA: TGCGCCAGCAGCCATTCGGGGGAGTCCACTGAAGCTTTCTTT; CDR3 protein: CASSHSGESTEAFF
clone size: -; V gene: TRBV2; D gene: -; J gene: TRBJ1-1; CDR3 DNA: TGTGCCAGCAGCCCCGTGGTCGGCACTGAAGCTTTCTTT; CDR3 protein: CASSPVVGTEAFF
clone size: -; V gene: TRBV27; D gene: -; J gene: TRBJ1-1; CDR3 DNA: TGTGCCAGCAGTTTTCGGTTTCGGAACACTGAAGCTTTCTTT; CDR3 protein: CASSFRFRNTEAFF
clone size: few; V gene: TRBV2; D gene: -; J gene: TRBJ1-2; CDR3 DNA: TGTGCCAGCAGCCCGGACATTAACTATGGCTACACCTTC; CDR3 protein: CASSPDINYGYTF
clone size: -; V gene: TRBV7-6; D gene: -; J gene: TRBJ1-1; CDR3 DNA: TGTGCCAGCAGCATCAATACGGAGTTATCAGCTTTCTTT; CDR3 protein: CASSINTELSAFF
clone size: -; V gene: TRBV5-4; D gene: TRBD2; J gene: TRBJ2-5; CDR3 DNA: TGTGCCAGCAGCTTGGGACTAGCGGGGGGAAAGACCCAGTACTTC; CDR3 protein: CASSLGLAGGKTQYF
clone size: -; V gene: TRBV5-5; D gene: -; J gene: TRBJ2-3; CDR3 DNA: TGTGCCAGCAGCCCGCCCGGTCCCACAGATACGCAGTATTTT; CDR3 protein: CASSPPGPTDTQYF
clone size: -; V gene: TRBV27; D gene: TRBD1; J gene: TRBJ1-2; CDR3 DNA: TGTGCCAGCACCCGGACAGGGGGTGATTATGGCTACACCTTC; CDR3 protein: CASTRTGGDYGYTF
clone size: -; V gene: TRBV19; D gene: -; J gene: TRBJ2-3; CDR3 DNA: TGTGCCAGTAGTTTACAGGGCCGGGGAGATACGCAGTATTTT; CDR3 protein: CASSLQGRGDTQYF
clone size: -; V gene: TRBV15; D gene: -; J gene: TRBJ1-1; CDR3 DNA: TGTGCCACCAGCAGAGATAGCACTGAAGCTTTCTTT; CDR3 protein: CATSRDSTEAFF
clone size: -; V gene: TRBV27; D gene: -; J gene: TRBJ2-3; CDR3 DNA: TGTGCCAGCAGTTCCGACGACCTTAGCGGCGGCACAGATACGCAGTATTTT; CDR3 protein: CASSSDDLSGGTDTQYF
clone size: -; V gene: TRBV30; D gene: TRBD2; J gene: TRBJ2-1; CDR3 DNA: TGTGCCTGGAGTACTCGGGGGGGCCGATATGAGCAGTTCTTC; CDR3 protein: CAWSTRGGRYEQFF
clone size: few; V gene: TRBV27; D gene: TRBD1; J gene: TRBJ1-2; CDR3 DNA: TGTGCCAGCAGGCGGACAGGACCTAACTATGGCTACACCTTC; CDR3 protein: CASRRTGPNYGYTF
clone size: -; V gene: TRBV7-2; D gene: TRBD2; J gene: TRBJ2-4; CDR3 DNA: TGTGCCAGCAGCTTACTCAGCGGGGGGAACAAAAACATTCAGTACTTC; CDR3 protein: CASSLLSGGNKNIQYF
clone size: -; V gene: TRBV5-1; D gene: -; J gene: TRBJ2-5; CDR3 DNA: TGCGCCAGCAGCTTGAACTCACAGGGACCTCAAGAGACCCAGTACTTC; CDR3 protein: CASSLNSQGPQETQYF
clone size: -; V gene: TRBV27; D gene: TRBD1; J gene: TRBJ1-2; CDR3 DNA: TGTGCCAGCAGTTGGGACAGCTTATATGGCTACACCTTC; CDR3 protein: CASSWDSLYGYTF
clone size: -; V gene: TRBV6-5; D gene: -; J gene: TRBJ1-3; CDR3 DNA: TGTGCCAGCAGGCGGGGTCAGGGAAACACCATATATTTT; CDR3 protein: CASRRGQGNTIYF
clone size: once; V gene: TRBV2; D gene: -; J gene: TRBJ2-1; CDR3 DNA: TGTGCCAGCAGTGTAGTCAGGAACAATGAGCAGTTCTTC; CDR3 protein: CASSVVRNNEQFF
clone size: -; V gene: TRBV5-1; D gene: -; J gene: TRBJ1-6; CDR3 DNA: TGCGCCAGCAGCTCTACCTATAATTCACCCCTCCACTTT; CDR3 protein: CASSSTYNSPLHF
clone size: -; V gene: TRBV2; D gene: TRBD1; J gene: TRBJ1-6; CDR3 DNA: TGTGCCAGCAGTGCGGGACAGGGGAATTCACCCCTCCACTTT; CDR3 protein: CASSAGQGNSPLHF
clone size: -; V gene: TRBV27; D gene: -; J gene: TRBJ2-5; CDR3 DNA: TGTGCCAGCAGTCCCAGGGGTTCAGAGACCCAGTACTTC; CDR3 protein: CASSPRGSETQYF
clone size: -; V gene: TRBV9; D gene: TRBD2; J gene: TRBJ2-1; CDR3 DNA: TGTGCCAGCAGAATTGGGGCGGGGGGGCCCGATGAGCAGTTCTTC; CDR3 protein: CASRIGAGGPDEQFF
clone size: -; V gene: TRBV4-1; D gene: -; J gene: TRBJ2-7; CDR3 DNA: TGCGCCAGCAGCCAAGTCTTCTACCACGAGCAGTACTTC; CDR3 protein: CASSQVFYHEQYF
clone size: -; V gene: TRBV7-2; D gene: -; J gene: TRBJ1-1; CDR3 DNA: TGTGCCAGCAGCTTAGCCTCTGGGCTTGGCACTGAAGCTTTCTTT; CDR3 protein: CASSLASGLGTEAFF
clone size: -; V gene: TRBV7-2; D gene: -; J gene: TRBJ1-1; CDR3 DNA: TGTGCCAGCAGCTTAGCGGTGGGGAGGGTTTGGGGTGGGGTTGACACTGAAGCTTTCTTT; CDR3 protein: CASSLAVGRVWGGVDTEAFF
clone size: -; V gene: TRBV5-1; D gene: TRBD1; J gene: TRBJ1-2; CDR3 DNA: TGCGCCAGCAGCGTGGGACAGGGAGATGGCTACACCTTC; CDR3 protein: CASSVGQGDGYTF
clone size: -; V gene: TRBV6-5; D gene: TRBD1; J gene: TRBJ1-3; CDR3 DNA: TGTGCCAGCAGTTACAGGGACAGGGGTTTGTACACCATATATTTT; CDR3 protein: CASSYRDRGLYTIYF
clone size: -; V gene: TRBV5-4; D gene: TRBD1; J gene: TRBJ2-2; CDR3 DNA: TGTGCCAGCAGCATCGACAGGGGGCACACCGGGGAGCTGTTTTTT; CDR3 protein: CASSIDRGHTGELFF
clone size: -; V gene: TRBV6-1; D gene: TRBD1; J gene: TRBJ1-6; CDR3 DNA: TGTGCCAGCAGATATATCACAGGGGGCCGACCCCTCCACTTT; CDR3 protein: CASRYITGGRPLHF